The rows below give T cell receptor beta chains drawn from one sample of a study of T-cell memory formation after mild COVID-19. In TCRdb, the 5' RACE reads were re-called with MiXCR into one record per CDR3 protein. Of roughly 600,000 distinct CDR3 sequences listed, more than 15% are singletons. The sample consisted of PBMCs or a T cell subset sorted from them (not recorded which). These receptors were taken from an adult woman who had mild COVID-19 (a few samples of this study predate the infection). Cell type and time point are not known. CDR3s include the opening cysteine and the closing phenylalanine or tryptophan. Each record gives: V gene, D gene, J gene, clone size, CDR3 protein, CDR3 DNA. The D gene is left open where the match is weak. Some rows have no size entry. The others give once, few or many, or a class for an expanded clone.

>TRBV20-1|.|TRBJ1-1|many
CSARDASRLRNTEAFF
TGCAGTGCTAGAGACGCGAGCAGGCTTAGGAACACTGAAGCTTTCTTT
>TRBV5-1|TRBD2|TRBJ2-1|.
CASRSFGRSGSHNEQFF
TGCGCCAGCAGATCATTCGGTCGTAGCGGGAGCCACAATGAGCAGTTCTTC
>TRBV3-1|.|TRBJ2-7|many
CASSQVPYEQYF
TGTGCCAGCAGCCAAGTCCCCTACGAGCAGTACTTC
>TRBV18|TRBD2|TRBJ2-3|.
CASSPGLAGLVGTDTQYF
TGTGCCAGCTCACCCGGACTAGCGGGCCTTGTGGGCACAGATACGCAGTATTTT
>TRBV7-2|.|TRBJ1-2|few
CASSPRPRGFHGYTF
TGTGCCAGCAGCCCGCGGCCCAGAGGTTTCCATGGCTACACCTTC
>TRBV12-3/TRBV12-4|TRBD1|TRBJ2-7|few
CASSLIGGASYEQYF
TGTGCCAGCAGTTTGATAGGGGGCGCATCCTACGAGCAGTACTTC
>TRBV19|TRBD1|TRBJ2-5|.
CASSMRTGETQYF
TGTGCCAGTAGTATGCGGACAGGAGAGACCCAGTACTTC
>TRBV24-1|.|TRBJ2-1|.
CATRGSSSYNEQFF
TGTGCCACCAGGGGATCGAGCTCCTACAATGAGCAGTTCTTC
>TRBV4-1|TRBD1|TRBJ2-1|few
CASSRAGQGVGEQFF
TGCGCCAGCAGCCGCGCGGGACAGGGGGTTGGTGAGCAGTTCTTC
>TRBV5-1|.|TRBJ2-1|many
CASTGPAEYNEQFF
TGCGCCAGCACGGGCCCAGCCGAGTACAATGAGCAGTTCTTC
>TRBV12-3/TRBV12-4|.|TRBJ1-1|few
CASSWSTSRTEAFF
TGTGCCAGCAGTTGGTCGACAAGCAGGACTGAAGCTTTCTTT
>TRBV6-5|TRBD2|TRBJ2-7|.
CASSYRQGGYEQYF
TGTGCCAGCAGTTACCGGCAGGGAGGGTACGAGCAGTACTTC